This T cell receptor beta chain was sequenced for a study of blood T cell repertoires in COVID-19. About the study: Acute-phase and convalescent COVID-19 samples originated in the United States, Italy and Spain. PBMCs, B-cell-depleted T cells, or T cells provided the cDNA or gDNA that made up the material.

Libraries were prepared by immunoSEQ multiplex PCR; TCRdb keeps only in-frame clonotypes and omits some of them. The sample yields fewer than 350,000 clones, roughly 80% seen once. The receptor was isolated from a woman between 45 and 65 years old with active or convalescent COVID-19. The source material was peripheral blood.

The CDR3 bases are TGTGCCAGCAGCCCGCGACATTTCTCCTACAATGAGCAGTTCTTC. Amino acids: CASSPRHFSYNEQFF. The chain employs TRBV21-1 and TRBJ2-1; the table's D call of TRBD1 was not tested on the DNA. TRBV21-1 is noted as a pseudogene. The CDR3 contains 15 residues.